This record concerns one TCR beta chain sequence. Its antigen has not been determined. Base qualities are missing; no much larger clone stands one base away. These data originate in a study of T-cell memory formation after mild COVID-19 (dated by TCRdb to about 2021). About the study as a whole: TCR sequence clusters from the two donors were found to be largely donor specific. In two donors, T-cell clones that expanded and contracted after mild COVID-19 were followed by sequencing TCRalpha and TCRbeta repertoires longitudinally. The cohort comprised two young, previously healthy adult volunteers, one female and one male.

Relative to germline, V is 8 bases shorter and J is 1 base shorter, with 8 bases between their ends. CDR1 MDHEN and CDR2 SYDVKM were looked up in the germline V gene. Spanning cysteine to phenylalanine, the CDR3 consists of 13 amino acids. The read is trimmed to its CDR3 DNA, 39 bases read in frame from base 1. Ficoll-Paque density gradient centrifugation was the method used to isolate PBMCs. Summary of the overall study and its limitations: Some responding clones were detected in pre-infection memory, suggesting pre-existing cross-reactive memory T cells joined the SARS-CoV-2 response. Contracting CD4+ clones were found mainly in CM and EM memory subsets, while CD8+ clones were enriched in EMRA. SARS-CoV-2 specificity of the second-wave clones peaking on day 37 was not confirmed. Only two mild cases were covered by the study, and larger cohorts that include severe cases with pre-infection samples were considered necessary. Clones contracting from day 15 to 85 had balanced CD4/CD8 phenotypes, while a second wave expanding from day 15 to 37 was biased towards CD4+.

Reads for this sample came from an Illumina NovaSeq 6000. Using 5'RACE with constant-segment primers, TCRalpha and TCRbeta cDNA libraries were constructed, with sample barcodes and unique molecular identifiers added in the process. RNA was extracted from every sample with Trizol reagent. The libraries were amplified in two PCR steps, and the second step added a second sample barcode and Illumina TruSeq adapters. Sequencing of the libraries was done on an Illumina NovaSeq, producing 2 x 150 bp paired-end reads. The paper's processing steps were these. The reads were demultiplexed and collapsed into UMI-guided consensus sequences using migec v1.2.7. With mixcr v2.1.11, UMI consensuses were aligned to TRA and TRB V and J templates and assembled into clonotypes. A clonotype was counted as expanded or contracted only if both edgeR and NoisET called the change significant, with noise models trained on biological replicates. edgeR calls used a false discovery rate-adjusted p below 0.01 and a log2 fold-change threshold of 1. PCA with hierarchical clustering of max-normalized trajectories of the 1000 most abundant clonotypes was used as exploratory dynamics analysis. The CD4 or CD8 phenotype of responding clones was assigned using the separately sequenced CD4+ and CD8+ repertoires. Clones were called with MiXCR by TCRdb after fastp trimmed the public reads at Q25, and only in-frame beta chains were retained. Records with the same CDR3 protein are collapsed into one entry carrying the most frequent genes and DNA. It is TCRdb's table, rather than the study itself, that gives the V and J calls and clone size. This sample gives about 600,000 distinct CDR3 sequences in total; about 20% of them show up just once. 7.5% to 9.5% of the sample lies in the top ten.

The chain is assembled from TRBV28 and TRBJ1-4; there is no confident call for the D gene. Material for sequencing was PBMCs or a T cell subset sorted from them (not recorded which). The TCR originated in an adult woman who had mild COVID-19 (a few samples of this study predate the infection). The sample titles of this study are shuffled in the database, so cell type and time point are left out; the donor was told from shared clones. This receptor has the CDR3 CASLDGTNEKLFF. The base sequence is TGTGCCAGCCTTGACGGAACTAATGAAAAACTGTTTTTT.